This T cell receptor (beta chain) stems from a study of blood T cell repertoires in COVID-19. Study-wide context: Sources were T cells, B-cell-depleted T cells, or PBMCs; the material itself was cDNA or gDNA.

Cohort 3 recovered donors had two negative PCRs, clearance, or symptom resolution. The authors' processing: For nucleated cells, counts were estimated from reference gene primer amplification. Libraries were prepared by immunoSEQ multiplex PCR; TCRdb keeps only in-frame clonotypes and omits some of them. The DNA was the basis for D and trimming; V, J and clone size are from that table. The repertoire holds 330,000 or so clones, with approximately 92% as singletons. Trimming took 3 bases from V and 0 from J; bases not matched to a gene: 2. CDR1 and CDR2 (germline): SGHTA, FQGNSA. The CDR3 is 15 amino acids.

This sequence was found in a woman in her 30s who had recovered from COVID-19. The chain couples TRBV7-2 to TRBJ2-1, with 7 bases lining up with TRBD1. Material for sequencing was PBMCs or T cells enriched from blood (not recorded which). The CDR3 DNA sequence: TGTGCCAGCAGCTTCAGGGGGAGCTCCTACAATGAGCAGTTCTTC. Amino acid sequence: CASSFRGSSYNEQFF.